Shown below are 20 T cell receptor beta chains from a single sample sequenced in a study of blood T cell repertoires in COVID-19. Here immunoSEQ multiplex PCR was the method, and the copy in TCRdb shows in-frame clones only, minus some. This table holds about 110,000 clones, 65% to 90% found once. Material for sequencing was peripheral blood. Receptor source: a woman aged 60 to 75 with acute or convalescent COVID-19.

This chain joins TRBV20-1 and TRBJ1-4; TRBD1 matches 9 bases. The CDR3 runs 13 residues. V gave up 3 bases and J gave up 8 bases; unmatched junction bases: 4. Germline V gives CDR1 DFQATT, CDR2 SNEGSKA (reference sequence). The CDR3 region has the DNA TGCAGTGCTAGTGACAGGGGGAAGGAAAAACTGTTTTTT. This gives the protein CSASDRGKEKLFF.

The chain uses TRBV9 and TRBJ1-2; 9 nucleotides agree with TRBD1. The V segment lost 5 bases and the J segment 4 bases; nucleotides outside the gene matches: 6. CDR1 is SGDLS and CDR2 is YYNGEE in the germline V gene. The CDR3 is 14 amino acids. The CDR3 is CASRGQGFGYGYTF. In DNA, the CDR3 is TGTGCCAGCAGGGGACAGGGCTTTGGCTATGGCTACACCTTC.

This clone has only one observation. The chain uses TRBV11-3 and TRBJ2-7, with 12 bases identical to TRBD2. After removal of 0 bases from V and 7 bases from J, the junction contained 7 bases not matched to a gene. Germline loops: CDR1 SGHNT, CDR2 YENEEA. The CDR3 is 16 amino acids. The CDR3 DNA reads TGTGCCAGCAGCTTAGACCTAGCGGGGGGGCCAAGGGAGCAGTACTTC. Amino acids: CASSLDLAGGPREQYF.

This clone was recorded at least ten times. The rearrangement uses TRBV7-9 and TRBJ1-6, with D possibly being TRBD1 (6 bases). Germline V lookup: CDR1 SEHNR, CDR2 FQNEAQ (reference sequence). Trimming stripped 4 bases from V and 14 bases from J, with 18 bases between. The CDR3 consists of 14 residues. The CDR3 DNA follows: TGTGCCAGCAGCTCGGCGGGGGGCCTCCTTTCCCTCCACTTT. Amino acid sequence: CASSSAGGLLSLHF.

CDR3 sequence reads: CASSPGTSVDTIYF. CDR3 bases: TGTGCCAGCAGCCCTGGGACTTCTGTGGACACCATATATTTT. The genes are TRBV7-9 and TRBJ1-3, with a possible D match to TRBD1 (5 bases). The CDR3 extends over 14 amino acids. V gave up 5 bases and J gave up 8 bases, with 16 bases separating them. CDR1 and CDR2 (germline): SEHNR, FQNEAQ (reference sequence).

The sample holds one count of this clone. This chain connects TRBV19 to TRBJ1-2, with D unclear. This CDR3 comprises 13 residues. CDR1 is LNHDA and CDR2 is SQIVND in the germline V gene (reference sequence). Trimming removed 4 bases from V and 3 bases from J, with 9 bases in between. The chain's CDR3 is CASSNGPHYGYTF. CDR3 in DNA: TGTGCCAGTAGTAATGGGCCTCACTATGGCTACACCTTC.

The J gene is TRBJ1-4, the V gene TRBV12-5; 10 nucleotides line up with TRBD1. The CDR3 totals 17 residues. Per the germline V gene, CDR1 is LGHNT and CDR2 is FRNRAP. Germline trimming cut 0 bases from V and 8 bases from J; bases unmatched to any gene: 9. Written as DNA, the CDR3 is TGTGCTAGTGGTTTGGTCGCTCCCGGGACAGGGGCAGAAAAACTGTTTTTT. Its protein is CASGLVAPGTGAEKLFF.

This chain connects TRBV5-1 to TRBJ1-1, with TRBD1 matching over 11 bases. Germline CDR1 is SGHRS and CDR2 is YFSETQ. Losses at the gene ends were 3 bases for V and 6 bases for J; bases not matched to a gene: 7. This CDR3 is built from 15 residues. The CDR3 is CASSSFGTGGAEAFF. The CDR3 DNA sequence: TGCGCCAGCAGCTCTTTCGGGACAGGGGGGGCTGAAGCTTTCTTT.

This clone came up a few times. V is TRBV5-1 and J is TRBJ1-2; weak D call: TRBD1 (5 bases). The V and J ends lost 5 bases and 4 bases respectively, with 15 bases between them. This CDR3 spans 14 amino acids. Germline V lookup: CDR1 SGHRS, CDR2 YFSETQ. The CDR3 loop is CASRGGSQGYGYTF. DNA for the CDR3: TGCGCCAGCAGGGGCGGAAGCCAGGGCTATGGCTACACCTTC.

The CDR3 DNA is TGTGCCAGCAGCCAATCGGACAGAAATAACGAACTGTTTTTT. Translated: CASSQSDRNNELFF. The V call is TRBV3-1 (or the pseudogene TRBV3-2), the J call TRBJ1-4, with TRBD1 as a possible D gene (6 bases). The CDR3 runs 14 residues. The germline V and J ends were trimmed by 2 bases and 12 bases, with 16 bases remaining between them. Germline V CDR1 and CDR2: LGHDT, YNNKEL (reference sequence).

The rearrangement joins TRBV7-2 to TRBJ2-7; TRBD1 agrees at 8 bases. V gave up 4 bases and J gave up 0 bases; unmatched junction bases: 2. The CDR3 runs 14 residues. The germline gives CDR1 SGHTA, CDR2 FQGNSA. CDR3 sequence (DNA): TGTGCCAGCAGCTCAGGGGGCAGCTCCTACGAGCAGTACTTC. It translates to CASSSGGSSYEQYF. The full variable domain, its missing parts supplied by reference TRBV7-2 and TRBJ2-7, is GAGVSQSPSNKVTEKGKDVELRCDPISGHTALYWYRQSLGQGLEFLIYFQGNSAPDKSGLPSDRFSAERTGGSVSTLTIQRTQQEDSAVYLCASSSGGSSYEQYFGPGTRLTVT.

The table lists this clone with a few counts. The CDR3 loop reads CASSLAGQGYQPQHF. The DNA of the CDR3 is TGCGCCAGCAGCTTGGCCGGACAGGGCTATCAGCCCCAGCATTTT. The chain is built from TRBV5-1 and TRBJ1-5, with 8 bases aligning to TRBD1. This CDR3 region has 15 residues. J gave up 5 bases and V 0 bases, and 4 bases lay outside the gene matches. CDR1 SGHRS and CDR2 YFSETQ come from the germline V gene.

The table lists this clone with a count of one. V gene TRBV13 combines with J gene TRBJ1-4; D may be TRBD1 (5 bases). V was shortened by 0 bases and J by 4 bases, with 9 bases between the two germline ends. The CDR3 has 15 amino acids. In germline, CDR1 is PRHDT, CDR2 FYEKMQ (reference sequence). CDR3 coding DNA: TGTGCCAGCAGCTTAGGAACAGGCCGTAATGAAAAACTGTTTTTT. Encoded protein: CASSLGTGRNEKLFF.

J is TRBJ2-7 and V is TRBV6-5, with 7 bases matching TRBD1. The CDR3 spans 14 residues. Germline V CDR1 and CDR2: MNHEY, SVGAGI. After removal of 7 bases from V and 3 bases from J, the junction contained 9 bases not matched to a gene. The CDR3 DNA follows: TGTGCCAGCATTAAAGGGACAGCTGACTACGAGCAGTACTTC. Its translation is CASIKGTADYEQYF.

The rearrangement joins TRBV7-2 to TRBJ1-6; D uncertain. In germline, CDR1 is SGHTA, CDR2 FQGNSA. Trimming took 4 bases from V and 5 from J, leaving 9 bases between them. The CDR3 extends over 14 amino acids. This CDR3 reads CASSYYGDNSPLHF. CDR3 DNA: TGTGCCAGCAGCTATTACGGGGATAATTCACCCCTCCACTTT.

The chain couples TRBV5-1 to TRBJ2-6; a possible D gene is TRBD2 (6 bases). The CDR3 has 15 amino acids. The germline V and J ends were trimmed by 6 bases and 2 bases, with 12 bases remaining between them. Germline CDR1 and CDR2: SGHRS and YFSETQ. For the CDR3, the DNA is TGCGCCAGCAATGCCGGGGGAACTGGGGCCAACGTCCTGACTTTC. It codes for CASNAGGTGANVLTF.

The rearrangement uses TRBV18 and TRBJ1-6; D uncertain. The V end lost 3 bases, the J end lost 7 bases, and 4 bases lay between the germline ends. This CDR3 region has 12 residues. Germline loops: CDR1 KGHSH, CDR2 LQKENI. This CDR3 is CASSPGNSPLHF. In DNA, the CDR3 is TGTGCCAGCTCACCCGGGAATTCACCCCTCCACTTT.

The chain recombines TRBV6-2 or TRBV6-3 with TRBJ2-2; 8 nucleotides line up with TRBD2. J was trimmed by 2 bases and V by 0 bases; bases with no gene match: 5. CDR3 length: 17 amino acids. Germline V gene sequence: CDR1 MNHEY, CDR2 SVGEGT. CDR3 region: CASSYSTSGGNTGELFF. CDR3 sequence (DNA): TGTGCCAGCAGTTACTCTACCAGCGGGGGTAACACCGGGGAGCTGTTTTTT.

The chain carries TRBV9 and TRBJ1-2; 7 nucleotides align to TRBD1. The CDR3 sequence is 14 residues long. V lost 3 bases to trimming and J lost 3 bases; unmatched junction nucleotides: 5. Germline CDR1 is SGDLS and CDR2 is YYNGEE. The CDR3 protein is CASSATGTHYGYTF. For the CDR3, the DNA is TGTGCCAGCAGCGCGACAGGGACTCACTATGGCTACACCTTC.

This chain joins TRBV27 and TRBJ1-6; D ambiguous. Germline loops: CDR1 MNHEY, CDR2 SMNVEV (reference sequence). Trimming left V 5 bases short and J 5 bases short, with 7 bases between. CDR3 length: 13 amino acids. CDR3 DNA sequence: TGTGCCAGCAGTCCCTTAGATAATTCACCCCTCCACTTT. Amino acid sequence: CASSPLDNSPLHF.